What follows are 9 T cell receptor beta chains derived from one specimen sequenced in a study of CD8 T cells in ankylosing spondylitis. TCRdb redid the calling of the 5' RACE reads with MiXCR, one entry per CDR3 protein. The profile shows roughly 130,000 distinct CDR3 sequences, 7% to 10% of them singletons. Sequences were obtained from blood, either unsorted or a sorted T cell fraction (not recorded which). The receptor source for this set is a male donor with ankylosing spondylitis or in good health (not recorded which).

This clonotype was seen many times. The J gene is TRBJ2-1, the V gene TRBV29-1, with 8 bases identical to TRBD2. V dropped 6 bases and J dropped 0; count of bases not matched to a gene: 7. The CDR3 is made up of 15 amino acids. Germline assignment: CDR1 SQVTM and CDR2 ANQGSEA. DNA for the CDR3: TGCAGCGTCGTCGGGAGGGCCACCTCCTACAATGAGCAGTTCTTC. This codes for CSVVGRATSYNEQFF.

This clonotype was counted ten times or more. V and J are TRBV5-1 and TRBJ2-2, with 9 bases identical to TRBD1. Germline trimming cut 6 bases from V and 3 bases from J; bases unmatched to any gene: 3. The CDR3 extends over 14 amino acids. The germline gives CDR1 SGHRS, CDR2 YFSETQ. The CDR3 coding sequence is TGCGCCAGCAACAGGGGGCGGGACACCGGGGAGCTGTTTTTT. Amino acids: CASNRGRDTGELFF.

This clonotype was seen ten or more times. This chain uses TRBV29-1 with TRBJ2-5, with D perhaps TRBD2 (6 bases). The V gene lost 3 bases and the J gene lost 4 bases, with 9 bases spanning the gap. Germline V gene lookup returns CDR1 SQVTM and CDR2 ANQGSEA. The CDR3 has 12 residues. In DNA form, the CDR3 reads TGCAGCGTTGATCGGCGGGGAGAGACCCAGTACTTC. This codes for CSVDRRGETQYF.

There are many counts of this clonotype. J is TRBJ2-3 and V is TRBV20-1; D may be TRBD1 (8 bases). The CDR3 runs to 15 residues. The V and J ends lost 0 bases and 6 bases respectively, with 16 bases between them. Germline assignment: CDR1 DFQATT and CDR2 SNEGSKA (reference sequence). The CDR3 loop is CSARDRTGGGDTQYF. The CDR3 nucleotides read TGCAGTGCTAGAGATCGTACAGGGGGAGGGGATACGCAGTATTTT.

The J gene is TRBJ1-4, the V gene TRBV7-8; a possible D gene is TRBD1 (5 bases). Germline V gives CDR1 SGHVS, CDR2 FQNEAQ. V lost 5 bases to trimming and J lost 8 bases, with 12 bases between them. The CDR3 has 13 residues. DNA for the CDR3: TGTGCCAGCAGCCCCCGTGGGGGGGAAAAACTGTTTTTT. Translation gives CASSPRGGEKLFF.

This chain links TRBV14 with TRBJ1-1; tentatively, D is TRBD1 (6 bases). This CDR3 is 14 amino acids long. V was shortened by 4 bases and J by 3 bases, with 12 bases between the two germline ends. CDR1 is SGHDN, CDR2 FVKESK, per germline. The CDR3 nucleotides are TGTGCCAGCAGCCTAAACAGGGCAGACACTGAAGCTTTCTTT. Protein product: CASSLNRADTEAFF. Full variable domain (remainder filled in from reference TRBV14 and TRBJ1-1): EAGVTQFPSHSVIEKGQTVTLRCDPISGHDNLYWYRRVMGKEIKFLLHFVKESKQDESGMPNNRFLAERTGGTYSTLKVQPAELEDSGVYFCASSLNRADTEAFFGQGTRLTVV.

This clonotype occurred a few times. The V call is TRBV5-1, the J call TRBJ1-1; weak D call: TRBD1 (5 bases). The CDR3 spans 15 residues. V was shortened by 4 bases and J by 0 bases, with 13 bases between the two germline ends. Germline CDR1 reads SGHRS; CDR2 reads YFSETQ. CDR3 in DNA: TGCGCCAGCAGCCCCCGGGACCCCATGAACACTGAAGCTTTCTTT. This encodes CASSPRDPMNTEAFF.

CDR3 in amino acids: CASSIDRGSMSYNEQFF. CDR3 nucleotides: TGTGCCAGTAGTATAGATCGGGGCAGTATGAGCTACAATGAGCAGTTCTTC. The V and J genes are TRBV19 and TRBJ2-1, with D perhaps being TRBD1 or TRBD2 (5 bases each). V was pared by 0 bases and J by 3 bases, with 15 bases between. Germline loops: CDR1 LNHDA, CDR2 SQIVND (reference sequence). The CDR3 runs to 17 residues. The full variable domain, in which reference TRBV19 and TRBJ2-1 provide the parts outside the CDR3, is DGGITQSPKYLFRKEGQNVTLSCEQNLNHDAMYWYRQDPGQGLRLIYYSQIVNDFQKGDIAEGYSVSREKKESFPLTVTSAQKNPTAFYLCASSIDRGSMSYNEQFFGPGTRLTVL.

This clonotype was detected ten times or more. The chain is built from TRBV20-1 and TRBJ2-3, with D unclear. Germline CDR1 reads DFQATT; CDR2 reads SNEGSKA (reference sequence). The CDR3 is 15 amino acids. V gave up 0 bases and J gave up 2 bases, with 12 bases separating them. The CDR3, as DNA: TGCAGTGCTAGAGATTTTCTGTGGTACACAGATACGCAGTATTTT. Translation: CSARDFLWYTDTQYF.